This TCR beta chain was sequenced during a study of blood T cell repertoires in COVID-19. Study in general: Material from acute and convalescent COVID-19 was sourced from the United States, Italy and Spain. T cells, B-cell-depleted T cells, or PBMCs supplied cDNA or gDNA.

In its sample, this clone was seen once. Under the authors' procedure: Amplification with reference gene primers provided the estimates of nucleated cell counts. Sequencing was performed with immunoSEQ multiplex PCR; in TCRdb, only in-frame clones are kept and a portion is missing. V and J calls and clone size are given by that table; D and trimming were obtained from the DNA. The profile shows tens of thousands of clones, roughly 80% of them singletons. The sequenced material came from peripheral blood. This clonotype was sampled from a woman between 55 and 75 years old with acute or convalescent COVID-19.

In nucleotides, the CDR3 is TGTGCCAGCAGCCGGGGGGGGCAGCCCCAGCATTTT. This translates into CASSRGGQPQHF. This sequence joins TRBV7-2 and TRBJ1-5, with D tentatively TRBD1 (5 bases). Per germline, CDR1 SGHTA and CDR2 FQGNSA. CDR3 length equals 12 residues. The V and J ends lost 5 bases and 7 bases respectively, with 9 bases between them.